This record concerns one TCR beta chain sequence. Its target is unknown. Germline V gene lookup returns CDR1 MNHNY and CDR2 SVGAGI (reference sequence). V lost 5 bases and J lost 6; bases outside the gene matches: 13. This CDR3 has 16 residues. Samples from alopecia areata patients were lesional scalp punch biopsies and peripheral blood. These data belong to a study of CD8+ T cells in alopecia areata. Looking at the study overall: Tofacitinib was taken orally by treated patients, and the dose was 5 to 10 mg twice daily.

Whole-study findings and limits: Sequencing of scalp tissue also captures the resident alphabeta T cells of normal skin.

RNA was extracted and reverse transcribed into cDNA as the sequencing template. TCRdb's copy holds only in-frame clones and misses some; the assay was immunoSEQ multiplex PCR. This table holds over 15,000 clones, approximately 54% found once. Sequenced: skin. The chain is built from TRBV6-6 and TRBJ2-1; 7 bases fit TRBD2. This clonotype was sampled from a human donor with alopecia areata. This chain's CDR3 is CASSHRDYLKFNEQFF. The CDR3 DNA reads TGTGCCAGCAGTCACCGGGACTACCTGAAGTTCAATGAGCAGTTCTTC.